Sequencing of this TCR beta chain was carried out in a study of T cell responses to AZD1222 COVID-19 vaccine. TCRdb's copy holds only in-frame clones and misses some; the assay was immunoSEQ multiplex PCR. The sample holds some 140,000 clones; approximately 92% are singletons and the top ten take roughly 3.1%. Germline loops: CDR1 MDHEN, CDR2 SYDVKM. The V segment lost 7 bases and the J segment 6 bases; nucleotides outside the gene matches: 14. This CDR3 has 15 amino acids. The origin of this receptor is an adult in good health. This chain joins TRBV28 and TRBJ1-2, with 7 nucleotides matching TRBD1. The sequencing here drew on peripheral blood, taken on day 0 of AZD1222 vaccination. CDR3 loop: CASNFQGGRLDGYTF. CDR3 nucleotide sequence: TGTGCCAGCAACTTTCAAGGGGGCAGGTTAGATGGCTACACCTTC.